This T cell receptor (beta chain) was sequenced in a study of beta chain features in type 1 diabetes. The CDR3 is 18 amino acids. The V segment lost 5 bases and the J segment 3 bases; nucleotides outside the gene matches: 15. Germline V gives CDR1 SGHTA, CDR2 FQGNSA. cDNA synthesis used the whole RNA isolate, giving expressed TCRB sequences. Measured with immunoSEQ multiplex PCR; TCRdb has only the in-frame clones, and not every one. This sample carries a few hundred thousand clones, approximately 30% of them seen once, and the ten largest clones take roughly 0.06%. This TCR derives from a young man in good health. Sequenced: naive CD4+ T cells from blood. The chain links TRBV7-2 to TRBJ2-3; 9 positions agree with TRBD2. The CDR3 nucleotides are TGTGCCAGCAGCACAAGACTAGCGGTCAAGGGAGGGACAGATACGCAGTATTTT. Its protein product is CASSTRLAVKGGTDTQYF.